One T cell receptor (beta chain) is described in this entry. As yet, its antigen is unknown. The data are from a study of cytomegalovirus exposure and HLA in healthy donors. The CDR3 length is 15 residues. V was clipped by 0 bases and J by 2 bases; unmatched bases: 2. Germline loops: CDR1 SGHVS, CDR2 FQNEAQ. Both 60 Vbeta primers and 13 Jbeta primers went into the PCR. Measured with immunoSEQ multiplex PCR; TCRdb has only the in-frame clones, and not every one. In the table there are more than 150,000 clones, 84% of which are singletons. General study results and limits: There were over 150 TCR beta chains listed as cytomegalovirus-associated. When analyzed later, the rates of TCR association showed variation by HLA locus, with DRB1 the most and HLA-C the fewest. A later analysis found that most CMV-associated TCR beta chains appeared HLA-restricted. Earlier analysis looked at TCR beta V segments, and most were productive about 90% or about 30% of the time.

Sequencing was performed on PBMCs. The origin of this receptor is a woman in her forties or fifties in good health and CMV-seropositive. The rearrangement joins TRBV7-8 to TRBJ2-7, with 9 nucleotides matching TRBD1. The CDR3 DNA sequence: TGTGCCAGCAGCTTAGCCGGGACAGGGACCTACGAGCAGTACTTC. Translated: CASSLAGTGTYEQYF.